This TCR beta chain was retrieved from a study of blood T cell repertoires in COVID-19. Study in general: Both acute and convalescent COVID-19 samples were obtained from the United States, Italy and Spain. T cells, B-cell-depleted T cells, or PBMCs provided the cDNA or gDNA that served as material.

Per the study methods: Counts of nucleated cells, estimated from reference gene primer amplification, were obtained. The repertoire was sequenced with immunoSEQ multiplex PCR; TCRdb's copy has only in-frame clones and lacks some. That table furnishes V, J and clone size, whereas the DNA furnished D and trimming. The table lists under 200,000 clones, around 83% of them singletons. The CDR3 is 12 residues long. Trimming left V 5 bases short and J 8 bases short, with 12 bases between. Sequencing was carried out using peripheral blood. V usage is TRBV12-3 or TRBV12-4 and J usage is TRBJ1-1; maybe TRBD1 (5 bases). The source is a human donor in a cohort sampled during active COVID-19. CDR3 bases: TGTGCCAGCAGTCTGACAGCCGGGGAAGCTTTCTTT. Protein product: CASSLTAGEAFF.